These 15 T cell receptor beta chains were all obtained from the same sample, sequenced in a study of blood T cells in healthy people across ages. Primers used in a second PCR of roughly 7 to 11 cycles were a sample-barcoded 5' primer and a J-beta primer mix. TCRdb reprocessed the 5' RACE reads via MiXCR and lists one record per CDR3 protein. The sample shows roughly 1,500,000 distinct CDR3 sequences, roughly 45% of them seen only once. The specimen sequenced was blood. Receptor source: a woman between 18 and 29 years old in good health.

This sequence joins TRBV20-1 and TRBJ1-1; maybe TRBD1 (6 bases). This CDR3 has 15 amino acids. V dropped 0 bases and J dropped 6 bases, with 17 bases sitting between them. Germline assignment: CDR1 DFQATT and CDR2 SNEGSKA (reference sequence). CDR3 sequence (DNA): TGCAGTGCTAGAGATCCGGGACTCAGGGGCCCTGAAGCTTTCTTT. It codes for CSARDPGLRGPEAFF.

Points on this clonotype: A much larger clone is a single base away; this may be a read error. This chain joins TRBV7-2 and TRBJ2-1, with no clear D. Germline CDR1 is SGHTA and CDR2 is FQGNSA. The CDR3 spans 14 residues. V shed 2 bases and J shed 13 bases, with 18 bases lying between them. CDR3 in amino acids: CASSLMVVQETQFF. DNA for the CDR3: TGTGCCAGCAGCTTAATGGTAGTGCAAGAGACCCAGTTCTTC.

There are a few counts of this clonotype. J is TRBJ2-2 and V is TRBV24-1; 7 nucleotides align to TRBD1. CDR1 and CDR2 from the germline V gene are KGHDR and SFDVKD. V was pared by 2 bases and J by 8 bases, with 1 base of the junction left unmatched. CDR3 length: 13 amino acids. CDR3 bases: TGTGCCACCAGTGATTCGGGACAGGGGGAGCTGTTTTTT. Translating gives CATSDSGQGELFF.

The chain links TRBV5-1 to TRBJ1-2; the D gene is possibly TRBD1 (5 bases). V was clipped by 3 bases and J by 4 bases, with 16 bases between them. The length of the CDR3 is 15 residues. In germline, CDR1 is SGHRS, CDR2 YFSETQ. The CDR3 region has the DNA TGCGCCAGCAGCTCCGGGAGCTCGGGGGGCTATGGCTACACCTTC. This codes for CASSSGSSGGYGYTF.

The V call is TRBV28, the J call TRBJ2-2, with 7 nucleotides matching TRBD1. Germline loops: CDR1 MDHEN, CDR2 SYDVKM. The ends lost 5 bases at V and 6 bases at J; junction bases unmatched: 15. The CDR3 sequence is 17 residues long. The CDR3 DNA reads TGTGCCAGCAGTCCTACCCCTACAGGGGTGGGGCCCGGGGAGCTGTTTTTT. It translates to CASSPTPTGVGPGELFF.

At least ten counts were recorded for this clonotype. CDR3 residues: CASSRGLAGDEQFF. In nucleotides, the CDR3 is TGTGCCAGCAGCCGGGGACTAGCGGGGGATGAGCAGTTCTTC. V usage is TRBV3-1 and J usage is TRBJ2-1; 14 bases are a match to TRBD2. Trimming removed 4 bases from V and 8 bases from J; junction bases left unmatched: 1. The germline CDR1 and CDR2 sequences are LGHDT and YNNKEL (reference sequence). The CDR3 totals 14 residues.

The CDR3 DNA reads TGCAGTGCTAGCGTCTTCCCGGCCTCCTACGAGCAGTACTTC. It translates to CSASVFPASYEQYF. The chain recombines TRBV20-1 with TRBJ2-4; no definite D call. The end of the DNA aligns better with TRBJ2-7, so the J call may be wrong. The CDR3 has 14 residues. The V gene's germline CDR1 is DFQATT and CDR2 SNEGSKA (reference sequence).

This chain connects TRBV7-6 to TRBJ2-3; 14 bases match TRBD2. This CDR3 has 19 residues. Germline V gives CDR1 SGHVS, CDR2 FNYEAQ. J gave up 3 bases and V 3 bases, and 11 bases lay outside the gene matches. CDR3 sequence: CASSLRPGLAGVRTDTQYF. The CDR3 coding sequence is TGTGCCAGCAGCTTGAGACCGGGACTAGCGGGAGTGCGAACAGATACGCAGTATTTT.

This clonotype was observed a handful of times. This chain joins TRBV7-2 and TRBJ2-7, with TRBD2 matching over 11 bases. Germline CDR1 is SGHTA and CDR2 is FQGNSA. V was pared by 6 bases and J by 7 bases, with 14 bases of the junction left unmatched. The CDR3 totals 16 residues. This CDR3 reads CASRRKLAGESNEQYF. The CDR3 nucleotides read TGTGCCAGCAGGCGGAAACTAGCGGGAGAAAGCAATGAGCAGTACTTC.

This chain connects TRBV7-2 to TRBJ1-3; D might be TRBD1 (6 bases). The CDR3 spans 15 residues. Looked up from germline, CDR1 is SGHTA and CDR2 is FQGNSA. With 5 bases removed from V and 3 bases from J, the gap between germline ends came to 14 bases. CDR3 DNA: TGTGCCAGCAGCCCGGAAGGGACAATTGGAAACACCATATATTTT. Its translation is CASSPEGTIGNTIYF.

This clonotype was counted a few times. The chain combines TRBV9 with TRBJ2-4; D may be TRBD2 (5 bases). This CDR3 has 14 residues. Germline CDR1 reads SGDLS; CDR2 reads YYNGEE. V lost 4 bases to trimming and J lost 6 bases, with 14 bases between them. CDR3 in DNA: TGTGCCAGCAGCTTCCGGGATTCAATAAACATTCAGTACTTC. It translates to CASSFRDSINIQYF.

This chain joins TRBV30 and TRBJ1-2, with TRBD1 matching 8 bases. V lost 3 bases and J lost 8; bases outside the gene matches: 8. Germline CDR1 GTSNPN, CDR2 SVGIG (reference sequence). The CDR3 has 13 amino acids. The CDR3 is CAWSHRGGRGYTF. CDR3 nucleotides: TGTGCCTGGAGCCACAGGGGGGGGCGAGGCTACACCTTC.

The chain uses TRBV15 and TRBJ1-6, with D maybe TRBD1 (5 bases). The CDR3 has 13 amino acids. From germline, CDR1 is LNHNV and CDR2 YYDKDF (reference sequence). Trimming stripped 1 base from V and 14 bases from J, with 12 bases between. CDR3 loop: CATSRGREPTLHF. The CDR3 nucleotides read TGTGCCACCAGCAGAGGCAGGGAACCTACCCTCCACTTT.

This clonotype turned up a few times. V and J are TRBV5-1 and TRBJ2-3; 12 nucleotides agree with TRBD2. Trimming at V came to 10 bases and at J to 6 bases, leaving 9 bases not matched to a gene. This CDR3 is built from 14 residues. Germline assignment: CDR1 SGHRS and CDR2 YFSETQ. CDR3 bases: TGCGCCTCCCAGACTAGCGGGAGTTTGGATACGCAGTATTTT. This translates into CASQTSGSLDTQYF.

The chain is built from TRBV7-9 and TRBJ1-4; 7 nucleotides agree with TRBD1. V gave up 0 bases and J gave up 6 bases; unmatched junction bases: 16. This CDR3 has 19 residues. Looked up from germline, CDR1 is SEHNR and CDR2 is FQNEAQ (reference sequence). The CDR3 nucleotides read TGTGCCAGCAGCTTAGCGGTGGGAAGGGGGCACGGTAAAGATGAAAAACTGTTTTTT. This sequence encodes CASSLAVGRGHGKDEKLFF.